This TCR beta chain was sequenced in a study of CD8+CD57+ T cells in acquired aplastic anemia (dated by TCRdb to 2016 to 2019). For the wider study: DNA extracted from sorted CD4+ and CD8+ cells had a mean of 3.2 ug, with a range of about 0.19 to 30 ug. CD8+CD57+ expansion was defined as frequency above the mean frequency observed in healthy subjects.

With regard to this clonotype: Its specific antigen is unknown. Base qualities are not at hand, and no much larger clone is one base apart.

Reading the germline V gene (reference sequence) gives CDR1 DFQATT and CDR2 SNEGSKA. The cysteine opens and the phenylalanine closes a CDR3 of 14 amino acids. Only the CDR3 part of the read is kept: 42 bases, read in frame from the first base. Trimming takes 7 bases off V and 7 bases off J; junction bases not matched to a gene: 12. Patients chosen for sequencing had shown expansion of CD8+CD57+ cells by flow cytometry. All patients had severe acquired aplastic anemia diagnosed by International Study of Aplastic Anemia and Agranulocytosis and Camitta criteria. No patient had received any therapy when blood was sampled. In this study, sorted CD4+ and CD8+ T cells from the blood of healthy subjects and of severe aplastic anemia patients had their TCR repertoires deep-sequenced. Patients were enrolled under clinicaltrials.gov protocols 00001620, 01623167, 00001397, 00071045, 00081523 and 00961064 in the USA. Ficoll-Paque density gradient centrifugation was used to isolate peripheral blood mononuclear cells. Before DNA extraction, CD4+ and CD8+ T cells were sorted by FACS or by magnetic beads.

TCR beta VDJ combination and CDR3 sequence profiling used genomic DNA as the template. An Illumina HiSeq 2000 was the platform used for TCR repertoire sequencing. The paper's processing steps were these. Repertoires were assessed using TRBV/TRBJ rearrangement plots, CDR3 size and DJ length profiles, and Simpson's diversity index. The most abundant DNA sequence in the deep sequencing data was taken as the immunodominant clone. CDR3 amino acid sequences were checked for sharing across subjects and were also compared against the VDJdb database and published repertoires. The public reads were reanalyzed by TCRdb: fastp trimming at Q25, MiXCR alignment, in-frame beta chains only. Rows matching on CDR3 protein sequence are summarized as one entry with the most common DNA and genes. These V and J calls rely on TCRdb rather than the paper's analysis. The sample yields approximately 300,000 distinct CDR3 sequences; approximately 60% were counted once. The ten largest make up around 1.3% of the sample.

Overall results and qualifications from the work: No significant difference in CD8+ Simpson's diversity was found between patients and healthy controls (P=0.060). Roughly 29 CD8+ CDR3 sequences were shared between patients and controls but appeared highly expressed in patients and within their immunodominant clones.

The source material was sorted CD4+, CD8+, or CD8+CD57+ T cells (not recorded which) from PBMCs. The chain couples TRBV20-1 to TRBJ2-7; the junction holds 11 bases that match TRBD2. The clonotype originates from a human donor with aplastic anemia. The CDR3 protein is CSGGLAGGPGEQYF. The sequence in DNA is TGCAGTGGTGGGTTAGCGGGGGGGCCGGGGGAGCAGTACTTC.